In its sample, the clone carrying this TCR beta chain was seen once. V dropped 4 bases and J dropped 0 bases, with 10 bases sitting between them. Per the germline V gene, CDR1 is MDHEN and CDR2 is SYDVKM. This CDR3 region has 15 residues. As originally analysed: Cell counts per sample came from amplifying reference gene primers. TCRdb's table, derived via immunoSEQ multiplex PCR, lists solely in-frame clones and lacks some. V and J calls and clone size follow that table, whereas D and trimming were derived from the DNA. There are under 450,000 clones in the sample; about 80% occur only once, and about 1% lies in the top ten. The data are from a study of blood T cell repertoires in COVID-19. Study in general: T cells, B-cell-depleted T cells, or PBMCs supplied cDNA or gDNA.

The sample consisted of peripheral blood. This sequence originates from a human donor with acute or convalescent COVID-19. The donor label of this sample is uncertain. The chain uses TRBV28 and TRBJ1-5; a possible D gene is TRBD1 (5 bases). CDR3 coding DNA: TGTGCCAGCAGTTCCGGGACTTATAGCAATCAGCCCCAGCATTTT. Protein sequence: CASSSGTYSNQPQHF.